The 30 T cell receptor beta chains below all came from one sample that was sequenced in a study of cytomegalovirus exposure and HLA in healthy donors. Use of 60 Vbeta and 13 Jbeta primers characterized the PCR. Sequencing was performed with immunoSEQ multiplex PCR; in TCRdb, only in-frame clones are kept and a portion is missing. The sample includes about 190,000 clones, around 67% of them seen just once. The material sequenced was PBMCs. These receptors came from a woman between 25 and 40 years old in good health and CMV-seropositive.

The CDR3 region is CASSHETGTSGKDTQYF. CDR3 sequence (DNA): TGTGCCAGCAGCCATGAGACCGGGACTAGCGGGAAGGATACGCAGTATTTT. The chain links TRBV4-2 to TRBJ2-3, with TRBD2 identical over 13 bases. Germline V gene lookup returns CDR1 LGHNA and CDR2 YNFKEQ. The CDR3 totals 17 residues. V lost 3 bases to trimming and J lost 6 bases; unmatched junction nucleotides: 9.

The table lists this clone with a few counts. Compared with germline, one end of the junction differs, possibly owing to a read error. This rearrangement joins TRBV7-9 to TRBJ2-2, with 8 bases matching TRBD1. The germline V gene has CDR1 SEHNR and CDR2 FQNEAQ (reference sequence). This CDR3 region has 16 residues. CDR3 amino acids: CSSSYGQGGNTGELFF. For the CDR3, the DNA is TGTTCCAGCAGCTACGGACAGGGTGGGAACACCGGGGAGCTGTTTTTT.

The chain recombines TRBV19 with TRBJ2-3; 7 bases align to TRBD2. The V gene end was trimmed by 5 bases and the J gene end by 3 bases; junction bases not matched to a gene: 5. Germline lookup yields CDR1 LNHDA and CDR2 SQIVND (reference sequence). This CDR3 comprises 14 residues. The CDR3 loop reads CASSDPAGTDTQYF. In DNA form, the CDR3 reads TGTGCCAGTAGTGATCCAGCGGGAACAGATACGCAGTATTTT.

The chain recombines TRBV7-2 with TRBJ2-3; 11 positions match TRBD1. Losses at the gene ends were 4 bases for V and 3 bases for J; bases not matched to a gene: 3. CDR1 is SGHTA and CDR2 is FQGNSA in the germline V gene. The CDR3 length is 15 residues. The CDR3 spells CASSSGQGATDTQYF. Here the CDR3 DNA reads TGTGCCAGCAGCTCCGGACAGGGGGCGACAGATACGCAGTATTTT.

The rearrangement uses TRBV6-1 and TRBJ2-2; the D gene is possibly TRBD2 (5 bases). The germline CDR1 and CDR2 sequences are MNHNS and SASEGT. CDR3 length: 14 amino acids. V was trimmed by 4 bases and J by 4 bases, leaving 10 bases between them. In DNA, the CDR3 is TGTGCCAGCAGTGTCGGCGGAGGCACCGGGGAGCTGTTTTTT. Amino acids: CASSVGGGTGELFF.

The chain is built from TRBV15 and TRBJ2-2, with D hard to call. CDR3 length: 15 amino acids. From germline, CDR1 is LNHNV and CDR2 YYDKDF (reference sequence). Trimming removed 1 base from V and 0 bases from J, with 6 bases in between. In DNA form, the CDR3 reads TGTGCCACCAGCAGAGGTCCGGCGAACACCGGGGAGCTGTTTTTT. As protein: CATSRGPANTGELFF.

The gene calls are TRBV5-6 and TRBJ2-5, with D tentatively TRBD1 (5 bases). From germline, CDR1 is SGHDT and CDR2 YYEEEE. The CDR3 covers 13 residues. The V end was cut by 1 base, the J end by 5 bases, with 9 bases between. The DNA for the CDR3 is TGTGCCAGCAGCTTGACATGGGGCGAGACCCAGTACTTC. This sequence encodes CASSLTWGETQYF. Full variable domain (missing parts from reference TRBV5-6 and TRBJ2-5): DAGVTQSPTHLIKTRGQQVTLRCSPKSGHDTVSWYQQALGQGPQFIFQYYEEEERQRGNFPDRFSGHQFPNYSSELNVNALLLGDSALYLCASSLTWGETQYFGPGTRLLVL.

The genes are TRBV28 and TRBJ1-1; D might be TRBD1 (6 bases). The CDR3 has 14 residues. Germline V gives CDR1 MDHEN, CDR2 SYDVKM. Trimming removed 2 bases at V and 1 base at J, with 8 bases between. The DNA for the CDR3 is TGTGCCAGCAGTTTACCAGGGGCGAACACTGAAGCTTTCTTT. Its translation is CASSLPGANTEAFF.

CDR3 protein: CASSWDRVTEAFF. In nucleotides, the CDR3 is TGTGCCAGCAGCTGGGACAGGGTTACTGAAGCTTTCTTT. The V gene is TRBV5-6, the J gene TRBJ1-1; 9 positions match TRBD1. The V segment lost 3 bases and the J segment 5 bases; nucleotides outside the gene matches: 2. The CDR3 spans 13 residues. Germline V gene sequence: CDR1 SGHDT, CDR2 YYEEEE.

The rearrangement joins TRBV28 to TRBJ1-1; D is uncertain. Between the trimmed V and J ends, which lost 8 bases and 1 base, there was a span of 14 bases. The CDR3 loop spans 14 amino acids. In germline, CDR1 is MDHEN, CDR2 SYDVKM. CDR3 loop: CASSRELRNTEAFF. The CDR3 nucleotides are TGTGCCAGCTCAAGGGAGTTGAGGAACACTGAAGCTTTCTTT.

This chain uses TRBV7-9 with TRBJ2-5; no definite D call. Looked up from germline, CDR1 is SEHNR and CDR2 is FQNEAQ (reference sequence). There are 13 residues in the CDR3. Trimming took off 7 bases at V and 4 bases at J, with 13 bases between the two ends. The CDR3 loop reads CASNPSRRETQYF. CDR3 nucleotides: TGTGCCAGCAACCCATCTAGGCGAGAGACCCAGTACTTC.

The rearrangement joins TRBV6-5 to TRBJ1-1; weak D call: TRBD1 (5 bases). The CDR3 spans 15 residues. Germline V CDR1 and CDR2: MNHEY, SVGAGI. Between the trimmed V and J ends, which lost 3 bases and 7 bases, there was a span of 18 bases. As DNA, the CDR3 is TGTGCCAGCAGTTATTCATCTATGGGGCGGAATGAAGCTTTCTTT. The encoded protein is CASSYSSMGRNEAFF.

Only one count was recorded for this clone. The chain is built from TRBV5-5 and TRBJ2-5; a weak D match, TRBD2 (5 bases). Germline V gives CDR1 SGHKS, CDR2 YYEKEE (reference sequence). This CDR3 is 15 amino acids long. V was trimmed by 3 bases and J by 2 bases, leaving 14 bases between them. CDR3 sequence (DNA): TGTGCCAGCAGCTCGATCCCGGGAACACAAGAGACCCAGTACTTC. It specifies CASSSIPGTQETQYF.

The V gene is TRBV2, the J gene TRBJ2-5, with 9 bases that match TRBD2. This CDR3 comprises 15 residues. J lost 4 bases, V lost 4 bases, and 7 bases had no gene match. Germline V lookup: CDR1 SNHLY, CDR2 FYNNEI. The CDR3 sequence: CASSASSGRRETQYF. The CDR3 DNA follows: TGTGCCAGCAGTGCGAGTAGCGGGAGACGAGAGACCCAGTACTTC.

This chain connects TRBV9 to TRBJ1-3; no definite D call. Germline V lookup: CDR1 SGDLS, CDR2 YYNGEE. The CDR3 loop spans 15 amino acids. V lost 0 bases to trimming and J lost 3 bases, with 10 bases between them. The CDR3 region is CASSVESGSGNTIYF. DNA for the CDR3: TGTGCCAGCAGCGTAGAGTCGGGAAGTGGAAACACCATATATTTT.

J is TRBJ1-1 and V is TRBV5-1; D is possibly TRBD1 (5 bases). The germline gives CDR1 SGHRS, CDR2 YFSETQ. Trimming cost V 3 bases and J 4 bases, with 10 bases left between them. The CDR3 spans 13 residues. The CDR3 reads CASSSAGGTEAFF. CDR3 DNA: TGCGCCAGCAGCTCGGCGGGGGGCACTGAAGCTTTCTTT. Using reference TRBV5-1 and TRBJ1-1 for the parts outside the CDR3, the full variable domain is KAGVTQTPRYLIKTRGQQVTLSCSPISGHRSVSWYQQTPGQGLQFLFEYFSETQRNKGNFPGRFSGRQFSNSRSEMNVSTLELGDSALYLCASSSAGGTEAFFGQGTRLTVV.

This chain connects TRBV28 to TRBJ1-4; D call uncertain. V gave up 2 bases and J gave up 8 bases, with 12 bases separating them. CDR1 is MDHEN and CDR2 is SYDVKM in the germline V gene. The CDR3 contains 14 residues. The CDR3 protein is CASSLGIAQEKLFF. The CDR3, as DNA: TGTGCCAGCAGTTTAGGTATCGCACAGGAAAAACTGTTTTTT.

The chain joins TRBV19 to TRBJ2-2; 13 bases fit TRBD2. The CDR3 totals 15 residues. Germline V CDR1 and CDR2: LNHDA, SQIVND (reference sequence). V gave up 3 bases and J gave up 6 bases; unmatched junction bases: 1. The CDR3, as DNA: TGTGCCAGTAGTATCGGACTAGCGGGAGCCGGGGAGCTGTTTTTT. This codes for CASSIGLAGAGELFF.

The V and J genes are TRBV27 and TRBJ2-1; D is perhaps TRBD1 (5 bases). This CDR3 has 14 residues. Trimming stripped 3 bases from V and 4 bases from J, with 10 bases between. The germline CDR1 and CDR2 sequences are MNHEY and SMNVEV (reference sequence). The DNA for the CDR3 is TGTGCCAGCAGTTTTGGGGCCGGGTACAATGAGCAGTTCTTC. Translated, it gives CASSFGAGYNEQFF.

The chain joins TRBV6-5 to TRBJ1-1; D uncertain. Trimming removed 6 bases from V and 2 bases from J, with 10 bases in between. Germline CDR1 is MNHEY and CDR2 is SVGAGI. This CDR3 is 13 amino acids long. The CDR3 region has the DNA TGTGCCAGCAGCGCGGTGTTTAACACTGAAGCTTTCTTT. It specifies CASSAVFNTEAFF.

The rearrangement uses TRBV6-6 and TRBJ1-1; D is possibly TRBD1 (5 bases). The CDR3 length is 15 residues. The V and J ends lost 6 bases and 3 bases respectively, with 17 bases between them. Germline V lookup: CDR1 MNHNY, CDR2 SVGAGI (reference sequence). The CDR3 region has the DNA TGTGCCAGCAGCGCGATCCGGGCGGGGGACACTGAAGCTTTCTTT. It encodes CASSAIRAGDTEAFF.

This chain links TRBV11-2 with TRBJ2-3, with 12 bases matching TRBD2. The CDR3 covers 16 residues. With V trimmed by 3 bases and J by 4 bases, 5 bases remained unmatched. Germline-derived CDR1 and CDR2 are SGHAT and FQNNGV. The chain's CDR3 is CASSFAASGRADTQYF. DNA for the CDR3: TGTGCCAGCAGCTTCGCTGCTAGCGGGAGGGCAGATACGCAGTATTTT.

This sequence joins TRBV29-1 and TRBJ1-4; weak D call: TRBD1 (6 bases). Trimming shortened V by 4 bases and J by 7 bases, and 16 bases separated the two germline ends. Germline CDR1 and CDR2: SQVTM and ANQGSEA. The CDR3 runs to 14 residues. The CDR3 reads CSVASGGAGEKLFF. DNA for the CDR3: TGCAGCGTTGCCAGTGGGGGGGCTGGTGAAAAACTGTTTTTT.

V usage is TRBV5-4 and J usage is TRBJ2-2; D perhaps matches TRBD1 (5 bases). The V end was cut by 4 bases, the J end by 2 bases, with 12 bases between. CDR3 size: 15 residues. The V gene's germline CDR1 is SGHNT and CDR2 YYREEE (reference sequence). The CDR3 DNA sequence: TGTGCCAGCAGCGCCATGTGGGGCAACACCGGGGAGCTGTTTTTT. Translating it yields CASSAMWGNTGELFF.

This chain links TRBV11-2 with TRBJ2-5; 7 bases align to TRBD2. V lost 1 base and J lost 4; bases outside the gene matches: 9. The CDR3 loop spans 16 amino acids. CDR1 SGHAT and CDR2 FQNNGV come from the germline V gene. CDR3 residues: CASSLVRDGGRETQYF. CDR3 sequence (DNA): TGTGCCAGCAGCTTAGTACGGGACGGGGGGAGAGAGACCCAGTACTTC.

The V call is TRBV19, the J call TRBJ2-1, with TRBD1 as a possible D gene (6 bases). CDR3 length: 13 residues. Germline V gene data show CDR1 as LNHDA and CDR2 as SQIVND (reference sequence). V shed 4 bases and J shed 7 bases, with 11 bases lying between them. The CDR3 region is CASSTDRTNEQFF. CDR3 nucleotides: TGTGCCAGTAGTACAGACAGGACAAATGAGCAGTTCTTC.

The rearrangement links TRBV10-3 to TRBJ2-7; D perhaps matches TRBD2 (7 bases). Between the trimmed V and J ends, which lost 3 bases and 2 bases, there was a span of 17 bases. Per the germline V gene, CDR1 is ENHRY and CDR2 is SYGVKD. The CDR3 loop spans 16 amino acids. The CDR3 region is CAISEEEGGGAYEQYF. The CDR3 DNA reads TGTGCCATCAGTGAAGAGGAAGGAGGGGGGGCCTACGAGCAGTACTTC.

Remarks on this clone: Sequence at one end of the junction differs from germline and may be a read error. The V and J genes are TRBV6-5 and TRBJ1-3; 7 bases match TRBD1. The CDR3 spans 12 residues. Germline values: CDR1 MNHEY, CDR2 SVGAGI. The chain's CDR3 is CASSYSLTGVDF. The CDR3, as DNA: TGTGCCAGCAGTTACTCCCTCACAGGGGTGGATTTT.

There are a few counts of this clone. The chain links TRBV7-8 to TRBJ2-1; maybe TRBD2 (6 bases). Germline CDR1 reads SGHVS; CDR2 reads FQNEAQ. V gave up 2 bases and J gave up 4 bases, with 12 bases separating them. The CDR3 is 15 residues long. The CDR3 reads CASSLTGSIYNEQFF. As DNA, the CDR3 is TGTGCCAGCAGCTTAACCGGGAGTATTTACAATGAGCAGTTCTTC.

The chain employs TRBV2 and TRBJ2-3; tentative D call: TRBD2 (6 bases). Germline assignment: CDR1 SNHLY and CDR2 FYNNEI. Trimming left V 4 bases short and J 4 bases short, with 15 bases between. This CDR3 contains 15 residues. In nucleotides, the CDR3 is TGTGCCAGCAGTGCGGGCGGGGCGGGCGCAGATACGCAGTATTTT. Protein sequence: CASSAGGAGADTQYF.